The 5 T cell receptor beta chains below were found in one sample sequenced in a study of monozygotic twins with inflammatory bowel disease. TCRdb reworked the 5' RACE reads into one entry per CDR3 protein, no DNA. Recorded for this sample: 200,000 to 250,000 distinct CDR3 sequences. Material for sequencing was blood. Receptor source: a human donor with ulcerative colitis or Crohn's disease, or a healthy co-twin of an affected twin (not recorded which).

J is TRBJ2-3 and V is TRBV6-5; TCRdb's D gene call, TRBD2, goes unchecked for lack of DNA. Germline assignment: CDR1 MNHEY and CDR2 SVGAGI. The CDR3 consists of 14 residues. The chain's CDR3 is CASSYRREEDTQYF.

V is TRBV7-9 and J is TRBJ1-1. CDR1 SEHNR and CDR2 FQNEAQ come from the germline V gene (reference sequence). CDR3 length: 12 residues. The CDR3 protein is CASSGMNTEAFF.

The V call is TRBV3-1, the J call TRBJ1-5. CDR1 is LGHDT and CDR2 is YNNKEL in the germline V gene (reference sequence). CDR3 length: 14 residues. The CDR3 sequence is CASSQDHSNQPQHF.

V is TRBV5-1 and J is TRBJ2-1; without DNA, the TCRdb call of TRBD1 cannot be checked. This CDR3 has 13 amino acids. Germline loops: CDR1 SGHRS, CDR2 YFSETQ. The CDR3 sequence is CASIGQVPGEQFF.

The chain recombines TRBV9 with TRBJ2-3; without DNA, the TCRdb call of TRBD2 cannot be checked. The CDR3 loop spans 16 amino acids. CDR1 is SGDLS and CDR2 is YYNGEE in the germline V gene. This CDR3 reads CASSPWTSGTTDTQYF.